Detailed here is one TCR beta chain. The target antigen is unknown. This record comes from a study of blood T cells in healthy people across ages. From germline, CDR1 is MNHEY and CDR2 SMNVEV (reference sequence). V lost 3 bases and J 0 bases, leaving 10 bases between the germline ends. The CDR3 runs to 15 residues. Study-wide points: It was not possible, with unsorted PBMCs, to conclusively compare naive and antigen-experienced cells. Nothing was known about donor CMV status, and this possibly confounded expanded clonotype changes.

Using a J-beta primer mix together with a sample-barcoded 5' primer, a second PCR was run for roughly 6 to 11 cycles. Tagging of each cDNA molecule was performed by a template-switch adaptor with 12 random nucleotides. One entry per CDR3 protein, called by TCRdb with MiXCR from the 5' RACE reads. The sample lists fewer than 2 million distinct CDR3 sequences; more than 35% were seen once. Those donating, healthy Caucasian individuals from Russia, were aged roughly 6 to 90. The TCR comes from a human donor in good health. Sequences were obtained from blood. The chain recombines TRBV27 with TRBJ2-3, with D tentatively TRBD2 (6 bases). CDR3 loop: CASSFLGRSTDTQYF. In DNA form, the CDR3 reads TGTGCCAGCAGTTTTCTGGGGAGGAGCACAGATACGCAGTATTTT.